This T cell receptor beta chain was retrieved from a study of T cell repertoires in cytomegalovirus infection. Study at large: TCR beta signatures that were public indicated CMV infection and matching HLA type. Notes on the study in general: What dominated the ex vivo response were HLA-C-restricted CMV-specific TCR beta clonotypes. Cumulative public TCR beta family frequency identified CMV carriers with the relevant HLA.

This CDR3 region has 11 residues. Germline V gene sequence: CDR1 SGHNT, CDR2 YENEEA. This clonotype has a count of ten or more. Its antigen remains unknown. Sequence at one end of the junction differs from germline and may be a read error. MiXCR, run by TCRdb on the reads, gives a single entry per CDR3 protein. Of 300,000 to 400,000 distinct CDR3 sequences listed, 15% to 20% are singletons. Sequencing was carried out using PBMCs. This clonotype originated in a human donor in good health (CMV status not recorded). Some clones in this sample may be carry-over from other donors' samples. The J gene is TRBJ2-1, the V gene TRBV11-3; TRBD2 matches 7 bases. The CDR3 reads CASSDGTTVIF. DNA of the CDR3: TGTGCCAGCAGCGACGGGACTACCGTAATCTTC.